The 32 T cell receptor beta chains reported below all come from one sample, sequenced in a study of T cells in Graves' hyperthyroidism and ophthalmopathy. Researchers took RNA transcripts and amplified the TCR beta CDR3 regions from them. The HTBI primer set drove a first-round RT-PCR of the TCR CDR3. TCRdb passed the multiplex PCR reads through MiXCR, listing each CDR3 protein once. The table lists about 600,000 distinct CDR3 sequences, 15% to 20% of them singletons. Sequencing used blood. The receptors were gathered from a woman in her 40s with Graves' ophthalmopathy.

This clonotype has at least ten counts. This chain joins TRBV30 and TRBJ2-3; a weak D match, TRBD1 (6 bases). Trimming left V 5 bases short and J 0 bases short, with 6 bases between. This CDR3 has 12 residues. Germline CDR1 GTSNPN, CDR2 SVGIG (reference sequence). The CDR3 loop reads CAWDRSTDTQYF. CDR3 in DNA: TGTGCCTGGGACAGGAGCACAGATACGCAGTATTTT.

This clonotype was recorded at least ten times. The chain has TRBV11-2 and TRBJ2-1, with D perhaps matching TRBD1 (8 bases). Germline lookup yields CDR1 SGHAT and CDR2 FQNNGV. Between the trimmed V and J ends, which lost 2 bases and 8 bases, there was a span of 31 bases. The CDR3 spans 20 residues. CDR3 in amino acids: CASSLRRDRFLRGVLDEQFF. The CDR3 bases are TGTGCCAGCAGCTTAAGGAGGGACAGGTTCCTCCGGGGGGTTTTAGATGAGCAGTTCTTC.

The chain joins TRBV29-1 to TRBJ2-5; D may correspond to TRBD1 or TRBD2 (5 bases each). Germline V CDR1 and CDR2: SQVTM, ANQGSEA. V lost 5 bases to trimming and J lost 5 bases, with 18 bases between them. The CDR3 loop spans 14 amino acids. Written as DNA, the CDR3 is TGCAGCGTTAGTCCGGGACCAGTTTTGGAGACCCAGTACTTC. Encoded protein: CSVSPGPVLETQYF.

Many counts were recorded for this clonotype. J is TRBJ2-1 and V is TRBV28; D is perhaps TRBD2 (7 bases). This CDR3 comprises 15 residues. The germline CDR1 and CDR2 sequences are MDHEN and SYDVKM. The V end lost 6 bases, the J end lost 7 bases, and 19 bases lay between the germline ends. The DNA of the CDR3 is TGTGCCAGCAGCCCCGCCCGGGGGGCTGGGAATGAGCAGTTCTTC. Its translation: CASSPARGAGNEQFF.

V usage is TRBV7-9 and J usage is TRBJ2-2, with D perhaps matching TRBD1 (6 bases). CDR1 SEHNR and CDR2 FQNEAQ come from the germline V gene (reference sequence). The CDR3 totals 18 residues. V was clipped by 1 base and J by 2 bases, with 17 bases between them. DNA of the CDR3: TGTGCCAGCAGCTTAGTTTTGGGACACTTAACTAACACCGGGGAGCTGTTTTTT. Its protein is CASSLVLGHLTNTGELFF.

This clonotype was counted many times. The chain joins TRBV5-6 to TRBJ1-6, with TRBD1 identical over 9 bases. Germline V CDR1 and CDR2: SGHDT, YYEEEE. The V gene end was trimmed by 5 bases and the J gene end by 7 bases; junction bases not matched to a gene: 4. The CDR3 has 14 residues. The CDR3 nucleotides are TGTGCCAGCAGTTCGGACAGGGGAAATTCACCCCTCCACTTT. Its translation: CASSSDRGNSPLHF.

Ten or more counts support this clonotype. The rearrangement joins TRBV18 to TRBJ1-2; D not resolved. The CDR3 loop spans 13 amino acids. Trimming removed 1 base at V and 7 bases at J, with 10 bases between. The germline gives CDR1 KGHSH, CDR2 LQKENI. CDR3 sequence reads: CASSPREQTGYTF. CDR3 nucleotide sequence: TGTGCCAGCTCACCACGGGAGCAAACTGGCTACACCTTC.

This rearrangement joins TRBV30 to TRBJ2-3; 7 bases are a match to TRBD1. The CDR3 extends over 14 amino acids. Germline V gene data show CDR1 as GTSNPN and CDR2 as SVGIG (reference sequence). J gave up 4 bases and V 2 bases, and 6 bases lay outside the gene matches. CDR3 residues: CAWSTTGVADTQYF. CDR3 DNA sequence: TGTGCCTGGAGTACAACAGGGGTAGCAGATACGCAGTATTTT.

This clonotype turned up a few times. The chain combines TRBV15 with TRBJ1-6; D is ambiguous. This CDR3 is built from 16 residues. The V gene lost 1 base and the J gene lost 1 base, with 8 bases spanning the gap. Germline V gives CDR1 LNHNV, CDR2 YYDKDF (reference sequence). The CDR3 sequence is CATSRVRGSYNSPLHF. The CDR3 region has the DNA TGTGCCACCAGCAGAGTGCGTGGTTCCTATAATTCACCCCTCCACTTT.

This clonotype was found a few times. The genes are TRBV19 and TRBJ2-5; possibly TRBD1 for D (6 bases). The CDR3 is 16 amino acids. Germline V gene sequence: CDR1 LNHDA, CDR2 SQIVND (reference sequence). With 2 bases removed from V and 1 base from J, the gap between germline ends came to 14 bases. The CDR3: CASSIRHDRFQETQYF. CDR3 DNA sequence: TGTGCCAGTAGTATAAGGCACGACAGGTTCCAAGAGACCCAGTACTTC.

This clonotype has just a few counts. The chain links TRBV5-1 to TRBJ2-1; 7 positions match TRBD1. CDR1 SGHRS and CDR2 YFSETQ come from the germline V gene. The CDR3 contains 15 residues. Unmatched junction bases numbered 5, after V lost 0 bases and J lost 5 bases. The chain's CDR3 is CASSLVGRGNNEQFF. CDR3 sequence (DNA): TGCGCCAGCAGCTTGGTAGGCAGGGGGAACAATGAGCAGTTCTTC.

This rearrangement joins TRBV20-1 to TRBJ1-6; 9 nucleotides agree with TRBD1. The CDR3 sequence is 13 residues long. Germline V CDR1 and CDR2: DFQATT, SNEGSKA (reference sequence). Germline trimming cut 3 bases from V and 10 bases from J; bases unmatched to any gene: 4. CDR3 nucleotide sequence: TGCAGTGCTAGTCCGGACAGGGGATCACCCCTCCACTTT. Amino acids: CSASPDRGSPLHF.

This clonotype was found a few times. The chain carries TRBV4-1 and TRBJ1-4; D ambiguous. Germline-derived CDR1 and CDR2 are MGHRA and YSYEKL. V lost 4 bases to trimming and J lost 4 bases, with 10 bases between them. The CDR3 is 14 residues long. CDR3 amino acids: CASSRVGNNEKLFF. The CDR3 bases are TGCGCCAGCAGCCGAGTAGGGAATAATGAAAAACTGTTTTTT.

Only a few counts were recorded for this clonotype. V and J are TRBV9 and TRBJ2-1; 10 nucleotides align to TRBD2. V was pared by 4 bases and J by 5 bases, with 6 bases of the junction left unmatched. The CDR3 length is 15 residues. Germline assignment: CDR1 SGDLS and CDR2 YYNGEE. The CDR3 is CASSLGLAAHNEQFF. In nucleotides, the CDR3 is TGTGCCAGCAGCCTAGGACTAGCGGCCCACAATGAGCAGTTCTTC.

This clonotype was observed many times. The V and J genes are TRBV11-1 and TRBJ1-4; D possibly corresponds to TRBD1 (5 bases). V lost 5 bases and J lost 8, with 15 bases in between. This CDR3 is built from 14 residues. In germline, CDR1 is SGHAT, CDR2 FQDESV (reference sequence). For the CDR3, the DNA is TGTGCCAGCAGCCCCGGGACGGAGAAGGAAAAACTGTTTTTT. This encodes CASSPGTEKEKLFF.

The chain combines TRBV6-1 with TRBJ1-6, with D possibly TRBD1 on 5 matching bases. The CDR3 is 13 amino acids. The V gene's germline CDR1 is MNHNS and CDR2 SASEGT. Trimming left V 7 bases short and J 7 bases short, with 11 bases between. DNA of the CDR3: TGTGCCAGCACCGGCGGGGCCAATTCACCCCTCCACTTT. Amino acid sequence: CASTGGANSPLHF.

A note on this clonotype: A read error may be the cause here, since a much bigger clone is one base away. This chain links TRBV28 with TRBJ1-1; TRBD1 might be the D (5 bases). Trimming cost V 1 base and J 11 bases, with 14 bases left between them. CDR3 length: 13 amino acids. Germline V gene data show CDR1 as MDHEN and CDR2 as SYDVKM. The DNA for the CDR3 is TGTGCCAGCAGTTTATCCCTAGGGGTAGGGGCTTTCTTT. As protein: CASSLSLGVGAFF. Looking up the rest from reference TRBV28 and TRBJ1-1 gives the full variable domain: DVKVTQSSRYLVKRTGEKVFLECVQDMDHENMFWYRQDPGLGLRLIYFSYDVKMKEKGDIPEGYSVSREKKERFSLILESASTNQTSMYLCASSLSLGVGAFFGQGTRLTVV.

This chain joins TRBV20-1 and TRBJ1-2; tentatively, D is TRBD1 (5 bases). This CDR3 region has 17 residues. Trimming stripped 1 base from V and 5 bases from J, with 23 bases between. From germline, CDR1 is DFQATT and CDR2 SNEGSKA (reference sequence). CDR3 coding DNA: TGCAGTGCTAGAGCCATGGCAGGGAGGGGTACGGGATATGGCTACACCTTC. This gives the protein CSARAMAGRGTGYGYTF.

This clonotype was counted at least ten times. The chain recombines TRBV27 with TRBJ1-1; tentative D call: TRBD1 (5 bases). Germline values: CDR1 MNHEY, CDR2 SMNVEV (reference sequence). V gave up 5 bases and J gave up 4 bases, with 11 bases separating them. This CDR3 has 13 amino acids. CDR3 coding DNA: TGTGCCAGCAGTACCGGGGGGACCACTGAAGCTTTCTTT. Translated: CASSTGGTTEAFF.

The chain has TRBV28 and TRBJ2-7, with D perhaps given as TRBD1 or TRBD2 (5 bases each). There are 15 residues in the CDR3. V lost 6 bases to trimming and J lost 0 bases, with 15 bases between them. Germline CDR1 reads MDHEN; CDR2 reads SYDVKM. This CDR3 is CASSSGTQGSYEQYF. The CDR3 DNA sequence: TGTGCCAGCAGCTCCGGGACCCAAGGCTCCTACGAGCAGTACTTC.

Concerning this clonotype: Here the CDR3 omits its conserved ending phenylalanine or tryptophan, so a read error is the likely source. The chain is built from TRBV5-5 and TRBJ1-3; D is undetermined. Trimming took 7 bases from V and 0 from J, leaving 17 bases between them. CDR1 and CDR2 (germline): SGHKS, YYEKEE (reference sequence). The CDR3 is 16 amino acids. CDR3 in DNA: TGTGCCAGCCGAGGTCAGGCGGCCCACTCTGGAAACACCATATATCTT. This codes for CASRGQAAHSGNTIYL.

This clonotype was observed at least ten times. The genes are TRBV18 and TRBJ2-7, with 7 bases matching TRBD2. Germline CDR1 is KGHSH and CDR2 is LQKENI. J lost 5 bases, V lost 5 bases, and 15 bases had no gene match. The CDR3 is made up of 16 amino acids. CDR3 sequence: CASSAVGLVGFHEQYF. Written as DNA, the CDR3 is TGTGCCAGCTCAGCAGTCGGACTAGTTGGGTTCCACGAGCAGTACTTC. Using reference TRBV18 and TRBJ2-7 for the parts outside the CDR3, the full variable domain is NAGVMQNPRHLVRRRGQEARLRCSPMKGHSHVYWYRQLPEEGLKFMVYLQKENIIDESGMPKERFSAEFPKEGPSILRIQQVVRGDSAAYFCASSAVGLVGFHEQYFGPGTRLTVT.

This clonotype was counted many times. This chain links TRBV18 with TRBJ2-1; the D gene is possibly TRBD1 (6 bases). The CDR3 is made up of 15 amino acids. The germline V gene encodes CDR1 KGHSH and CDR2 LQKENI. The V gene lost 2 bases and the J gene lost 9 bases, with 17 bases spanning the gap. The CDR3 bases are TGTGCCAGCTCACCAGGGACACCCTACGACGGTGAGCAGTTCTTC. Amino acid sequence: CASSPGTPYDGEQFF.

J is TRBJ1-2 and V is TRBV6-2 or TRBV6-3; a possible D gene is TRBD1 (5 bases). The CDR3 consists of 15 residues. Trimming stripped 8 bases from V and 2 bases from J, with 18 bases between. Germline CDR1 reads MNHEY; CDR2 reads SVGEGT. CDR3: CASVISAGRNYGYTF. For the CDR3, the DNA is TGTGCCAGCGTAATCTCGGCAGGGCGCAACTATGGCTACACCTTC.

This clonotype has at least ten counts. The chain recombines TRBV7-6 with TRBJ2-2; D perhaps matches TRBD1 (6 bases). CDR1 and CDR2 from the germline V gene are SGHVS and FNYEAQ. The CDR3 spans 17 residues. Trimming removed 3 bases from V and 6 bases from J, with 20 bases in between. CDR3: CASSFLQGSFNAGELFF. For the CDR3, the DNA is TGTGCCAGCAGCTTTTTACAGGGTAGTTTTAACGCCGGGGAGCTGTTTTTT.

This clonotype was detected once. An end of the junction does not agree with germline; a read error may underlie this. J is TRBJ1-1 and V is TRBV6-1; D perhaps matches TRBD1 (5 bases). The CDR3 extends over 16 amino acids. Germline CDR1 MNHNS, CDR2 SASEGT. CDR3 loop: CAISESLGQGNTEAFF. The CDR3 DNA reads as TGTGCCATCAGTGAGTCCCTTGGGCAGGGGAACACTGAAGCTTTCTTT.

CDR3 protein: CASRTDRSLMDTQYF. The CDR3 DNA reads TGTGCCAGTAGGACGGACAGGTCATTGATGGATACGCAGTATTTT. This chain joins TRBV19 and TRBJ2-3, with 7 nucleotides matching TRBD1. In germline, CDR1 is LNHDA, CDR2 SQIVND (reference sequence). The CDR3 covers 15 residues. V shed 6 bases and J 6 bases; nucleotides not matched to a gene: 12.

This clonotype showed up just a few times. The chain is built from TRBV6-2 or TRBV6-3 and TRBJ2-2; D is uncertain. Germline-derived CDR1 and CDR2 are MNHEY and SVGEGT. V was clipped by 5 bases and J by 4 bases, with 14 bases between them. The CDR3 has 15 residues. The CDR3 is CASSHQTPGTGELFF. CDR3 in DNA: TGTGCCAGCAGTCATCAGACTCCGGGCACCGGGGAGCTGTTTTTT.

This clonotype was detected many times. The rearrangement uses TRBV6-2 or TRBV6-3 and TRBJ2-5; TRBD1 or TRBD2 may be the D gene (6 bases each). There are 15 residues in the CDR3. In germline, CDR1 is MNHEY, CDR2 SVGEGT. Trimming cost V 6 bases and J 4 bases, with 18 bases left between them. In DNA, the CDR3 is TGTGCCAGCAGCGCCACAGGGAGGATGGCAGAGACCCAGTACTTC. Translated, it gives CASSATGRMAETQYF.

This clonotype showed up many times. This chain joins TRBV2 and TRBJ2-2, with D possibly TRBD1 on 6 matching bases. Germline lookup yields CDR1 SNHLY and CDR2 FYNNEI. The V gene lost 3 bases and the J gene lost 4 bases, with 12 bases spanning the gap. The CDR3 runs 15 residues. Here the CDR3 DNA reads TGTGCCAGCAGTGAGGAGGACAGCCTCACCGGGGAGCTGTTTTTT. This codes for CASSEEDSLTGELFF.

This clonotype was found many times. The chain is built from TRBV6-6 and TRBJ2-1, with 10 bases fitting TRBD2. V shed 4 bases and J 7 bases; nucleotides not matched to a gene: 7. Germline loops: CDR1 MNHNY, CDR2 SVGAGI (reference sequence). The CDR3 is made up of 15 amino acids. The CDR3 spells CASSFLAGVLNEQFF. Written as DNA, the CDR3 is TGTGCCAGCAGTTTTCTAGCGGGAGTCTTGAATGAGCAGTTCTTC.

Concerning this clonotype itself: A much larger clone lies one base from this, so it may be a read error. V is TRBV5-1 and J is TRBJ2-3; 11 bases match TRBD2. The CDR3 spans 13 residues. In germline, CDR1 is SGHRS, CDR2 YFSETQ. The CDR3 is CTSSLAGDYTQYF. CDR3 sequence (DNA): TGCACCAGCTCACTAGCGGGAGATTATACGCAGTATTTT.